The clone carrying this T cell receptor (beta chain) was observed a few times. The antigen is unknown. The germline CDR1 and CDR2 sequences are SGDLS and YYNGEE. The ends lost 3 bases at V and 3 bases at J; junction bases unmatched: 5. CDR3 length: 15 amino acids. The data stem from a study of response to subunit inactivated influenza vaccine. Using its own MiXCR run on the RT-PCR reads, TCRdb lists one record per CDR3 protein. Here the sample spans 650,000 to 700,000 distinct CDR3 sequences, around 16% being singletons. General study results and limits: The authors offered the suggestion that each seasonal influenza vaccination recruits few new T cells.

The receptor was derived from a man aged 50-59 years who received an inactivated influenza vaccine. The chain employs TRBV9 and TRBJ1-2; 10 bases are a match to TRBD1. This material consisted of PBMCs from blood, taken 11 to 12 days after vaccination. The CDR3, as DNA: TGTGCCAGCAGCGGGGACAGGGGAATTGACTATGGCTACACCTTC. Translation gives CASSGDRGIDYGYTF.